The following is a TCR beta chain sequence with its context. Its specificity is not known. J gave up 2 bases and V 4 bases, and 5 bases lay outside the gene matches. The CDR3 extends over 15 amino acids. Germline CDR1 and CDR2: LNHDA and SQIVND (reference sequence). The source of the sample is a study of T cell responses to AZD1222 COVID-19 vaccine. General study points: The reported proportion of spike-specific TCRs targeting unmutated variant regions was nearly half. Dominant at 160-218 and 743-854, vaccine-associated CD4 TCRs also spanned spike. Once two AZD1222 doses were given, Spike-specific TCR breadth and depth went up.

Clones were sequenced by immunoSEQ multiplex PCR, and TCRdb holds only the in-frame ones, with some missing. The sample includes about 140,000 clones, roughly nine tenths seen only once; the top ten take around 1.6%. This TCR derives from an adult in good health. The V call is TRBV19, the J call TRBJ1-5, with TRBD1 identical over 7 bases. Material: peripheral blood, obtained on day 0 of AZD1222 vaccination. This CDR3 reads CASSKDRDRNQPQHF. Written as DNA, the CDR3 is TGTGCCAGTAGTAAAGACAGGGATCGCAATCAGCCCCAGCATTTT.